These T cell receptor beta chains were read from a single sample in a study of blood T cell repertoires in COVID-19. Libraries were prepared by immunoSEQ multiplex PCR; TCRdb keeps only in-frame clonotypes and omits some of them. Seen here are some 150,000 clones, roughly 81% observed once, and the top ten hold around 1%. Source material: peripheral blood. These receptor sequences come from a man aged 35 to 55 with acute or convalescent COVID-19. Each CDR3 is given with its conserved first and last residue. Fields, in order: D gene, J gene, V gene, clone size, CDR3 DNA, CDR3 protein. The D gene is left open where the match is weak. Where a row states a size, it is once, few, many or the class of an expanded clone; other rows omit it.

d_gene: NA
j_gene: TRBJ1-1
v_gene: TRBV19
abundance: NA
CDR3nt: TGTGCCAGCCACTCCCAAGGACCCGGGAGGACTGAAGCTTTCTTT
CDR3aa: CASHSQGPGRTEAFF

d_gene: NA
j_gene: TRBJ1-5
v_gene: TRBV5-1
abundance: NA
CDR3nt: TGCGCCAGCAGCTTTCAACCGGGGAGCGATCAGCCCCAGCATTTT
CDR3aa: CASSFQPGSDQPQHF

d_gene: TRBD2
j_gene: TRBJ2-1
v_gene: TRBV6-4
abundance: NA
CDR3nt: TGTGCCAGCAGTGCGACTAGCGGGGGCTCCGCCTACAATGAGCAGTTCTTC
CDR3aa: CASSATSGGSAYNEQFF

d_gene: NA
j_gene: TRBJ2-3
v_gene: TRBV27
abundance: NA
CDR3nt: TGTGCCAGCAGTCCTGGATGGCGGGGCCCTAGCACAGATACGCAGTATTTT
CDR3aa: CASSPGWRGPSTDTQYF

d_gene: TRBD1
j_gene: TRBJ1-3
v_gene: TRBV14
abundance: NA
CDR3nt: TGTGCCAGCAGCCAAGTCGGGACAGCTGGAAACACCATATATTTT
CDR3aa: CASSQVGTAGNTIYF

d_gene: TRBD1
j_gene: TRBJ1-1
v_gene: TRBV6-5
abundance: NA
CDR3nt: TGTGCCAGCACCAAAGGACAGGGCACTGAAGCTTTCTTT
CDR3aa: CASTKGQGTEAFF

d_gene: TRBD2
j_gene: TRBJ2-1
v_gene: TRBV14
abundance: NA
CDR3nt: TGTGCCAGCAGCCTGAGCAGGCCGGGGGGGGCCGTTAATGAGCAGTTCTTC
CDR3aa: CASSLSRPGGAVNEQFF

d_gene: NA
j_gene: TRBJ2-2
v_gene: TRBV7-3
abundance: NA
CDR3nt: TGTGCCAGCAGTTTCATAGCGGTGGGGCGCACCGGGGAGCTGTTTTTT
CDR3aa: CASSFIAVGRTGELFF

d_gene: NA
j_gene: TRBJ2-4
v_gene: TRBV3-1/TRBV3-2
abundance: NA
CDR3nt: TGTGCCAGCAGCTCGCCTGGGCCGGAGGCATGGAACATTCAGTACTTC
CDR3aa: CASSSPGPEAWNIQYF

d_gene: TRBD1
j_gene: TRBJ1-1
v_gene: TRBV3-1/TRBV3-2
abundance: NA
CDR3nt: TGTGCCAGCAGCTCGTGGGGACAGGAATCTGAAGCTTTCTTT
CDR3aa: CASSSWGQESEAFF

d_gene: NA
j_gene: TRBJ1-2
v_gene: TRBV25-1
abundance: NA
CDR3nt: TGTGCCAGCAGTGAATCGGGTCCTATCTATGGCTACACCTTC
CDR3aa: CASSESGPIYGYTF

d_gene: NA
j_gene: TRBJ1-6
v_gene: TRBV10-3
abundance: NA
CDR3nt: TGTGCCATCATGGCTGATCCTAATTCACCCCTCCACTTT
CDR3aa: CAIMADPNSPLHF

d_gene: NA
j_gene: TRBJ1-2
v_gene: TRBV7-9
abundance: NA
CDR3nt: TGTGCCAGCAGTCAGATGTACAGAGATATATATGGCTACACCTTC
CDR3aa: CASSQMYRDIYGYTF

d_gene: NA
j_gene: TRBJ2-3
v_gene: TRBV3-1/TRBV3-2
abundance: NA
CDR3nt: TGTGCCAGCAGACCCACAGGTGGAGATACGCAGTATTTT
CDR3aa: CASRPTGGDTQYF

d_gene: NA
j_gene: TRBJ1-1
v_gene: TRBV5-1
abundance: NA
CDR3nt: TGCGCCAGCAGCTTAGTAGGGGTGAACACTGAAGCTTTCTTT
CDR3aa: CASSLVGVNTEAFF

d_gene: TRBD1
j_gene: TRBJ1-5
v_gene: TRBV28
abundance: NA
CDR3nt: TGTGCCAGCAGTCCCAGGGGGTACAATCAGCCCCAGCATTTT
CDR3aa: CASSPRGYNQPQHF

d_gene: TRBD1
j_gene: TRBJ2-2
v_gene: TRBV7-2
abundance: NA
CDR3nt: TGTGCCAGCAGCTGGAACAGGGGAACCGGGGAGCTGTTTTTT
CDR3aa: CASSWNRGTGELFF

d_gene: NA
j_gene: TRBJ2-7
v_gene: TRBV5-1
abundance: NA
CDR3nt: TGCGCCAGCAGCCCCACAGCATACGAGCAGTACTTC
CDR3aa: CASSPTAYEQYF

d_gene: NA
j_gene: TRBJ2-2
v_gene: TRBV4-1
abundance: NA
CDR3nt: TGCGCCAGCAGCCAAGGGGGCCCCTGGGGGGAGCTGTTTTTT
CDR3aa: CASSQGGPWGELFF

d_gene: TRBD2
j_gene: TRBJ2-5
v_gene: TRBV3-1/TRBV3-2
abundance: NA
CDR3nt: TGTGCCAGCAGCCAAGAACTAGCGGGGAAGCAAGAGACCCAGTACTTC
CDR3aa: CASSQELAGKQETQYF

d_gene: TRBD1
j_gene: TRBJ2-1
v_gene: TRBV2
abundance: few
CDR3nt: TGTGCCAGCAGTGGGGAGAGGGGGCGGGAGCAGTTCTTC
CDR3aa: CASSGERGREQFF

d_gene: NA
j_gene: TRBJ1-5
v_gene: TRBV28
abundance: NA
CDR3nt: TGTGCCAGCAGTTTAGGCGGGGGTCCGACTCAGCCCCAGCATTTT
CDR3aa: CASSLGGGPTQPQHF

d_gene: NA
j_gene: TRBJ1-2
v_gene: TRBV30
abundance: NA
CDR3nt: TGTGCCTGGTCCAATATGGACAGAGCTAACTATGGCTACACCTTC
CDR3aa: CAWSNMDRANYGYTF

d_gene: NA
j_gene: TRBJ2-1
v_gene: TRBV11-1
abundance: NA
CDR3nt: TGTGCCAGCAGCCCCCCCAACTACAGGGACCGTTTACTGTTCTTC
CDR3aa: CASSPPNYRDRLLFF

d_gene: NA
j_gene: TRBJ1-2
v_gene: TRBV13
abundance: NA
CDR3nt: TGTGCCAGCAGTTTTTATTCGTCCAGGGGAGATGGCTACACCTTC
CDR3aa: CASSFYSSRGDGYTF

d_gene: NA
j_gene: TRBJ2-2
v_gene: TRBV28
abundance: NA
CDR3nt: TGTGCCAGCAGTCGCACCGGGACTCGGAACACCGGGGAGCTGTTTTTT
CDR3aa: CASSRTGTRNTGELFF

d_gene: TRBD2
j_gene: TRBJ2-1
v_gene: TRBV11-2
abundance: NA
CDR3nt: TGTGCCAGCAGCGGCACTAGCGGGGGCTACAATGAGCAGTTCTTC
CDR3aa: CASSGTSGGYNEQFF

d_gene: NA
j_gene: TRBJ1-1
v_gene: TRBV5-1
abundance: once
CDR3nt: TGCGCCAGCAGCTTGGATTCGATTTCCCAGGCTTTCTTT
CDR3aa: CASSLDSISQAFF

d_gene: NA
j_gene: TRBJ1-3
v_gene: TRBV7-2
abundance: once
CDR3nt: TGTGCCAGCAGCTTAAGAACCGCGAGCTCTGGAAACACCATATATTTT
CDR3aa: CASSLRTASSGNTIYF

d_gene: TRBD2
j_gene: TRBJ2-1
v_gene: TRBV7-6
abundance: NA
CDR3nt: TGTGCCAGCAGCTTAACACTAGCGGGGGGTTACAATGAGCAGTTCTTC
CDR3aa: CASSLTLAGGYNEQFF

d_gene: TRBD1
j_gene: TRBJ1-2
v_gene: TRBV7-9
abundance: NA
CDR3nt: TGTGCCAGCAGCTCTTTCACAGGGGGTGGCTACACCTTC
CDR3aa: CASSSFTGGGYTF

d_gene: TRBD2
j_gene: TRBJ2-1
v_gene: TRBV19
abundance: NA
CDR3nt: TGTGCCAGTAGTAAATTACGGGGGGGAAACTACAATGAGCAGTTCTTC
CDR3aa: CASSKLRGGNYNEQFF

d_gene: NA
j_gene: TRBJ1-1
v_gene: TRBV6-5
abundance: few
CDR3nt: TGTGCCAGCAGTTTAACGGGGATGGGGAACACTGAAGCTTTCTTT
CDR3aa: CASSLTGMGNTEAFF

d_gene: TRBD1
j_gene: TRBJ1-1
v_gene: TRBV7-7
abundance: NA
CDR3nt: TGTGCCAGCAGCCGGGACAGGAACACTGAAGCTTTCTTT
CDR3aa: CASSRDRNTEAFF

d_gene: NA
j_gene: TRBJ2-5
v_gene: TRBV27
abundance: NA
CDR3nt: TGTGCCAGCAGTTTATCGGTAGGGGCAGAGACCCAGTACTTC
CDR3aa: CASSLSVGAETQYF

d_gene: TRBD1
j_gene: TRBJ1-6
v_gene: TRBV19
abundance: NA
CDR3nt: TGTGCCAGTAGTGAGGACAGGGACTATAATTCACCCCTCCACTTT
CDR3aa: CASSEDRDYNSPLHF

d_gene: NA
j_gene: TRBJ1-3
v_gene: TRBV3-1/TRBV3-2
abundance: NA
CDR3nt: TGTGCCAGCAGCCTAGGCCAGGATCCCCTTTGGGGAAACACCATATATTTT
CDR3aa: CASSLGQDPLWGNTIYF

d_gene: TRBD1
j_gene: TRBJ1-6
v_gene: TRBV13
abundance: NA
CDR3nt: TGTGCCAGCAGCGACGCCGGGACAGGTGGATCACCCCTCCACTTT
CDR3aa: CASSDAGTGGSPLHF

d_gene: NA
j_gene: TRBJ1-1
v_gene: TRBV19
abundance: NA
CDR3nt: TGTGCCAGTAGTAGGAACAGGGTACTGAACACTGAAGCTTTCTTT
CDR3aa: CASSRNRVLNTEAFF

d_gene: NA
j_gene: TRBJ2-1
v_gene: TRBV5-5
abundance: NA
CDR3nt: TGTGCCAGCAGCCCAGCCGCGGGCCCACTGTACAATGAGCAGTTCTTC
CDR3aa: CASSPAAGPLYNEQFF

d_gene: TRBD1
j_gene: TRBJ1-5
v_gene: TRBV6-2/TRBV6-3
abundance: NA
CDR3nt: TGTGCCAGCAGTAAGGGGGGACAGAGCAATCAGCCCCAGCATTTT
CDR3aa: CASSKGGQSNQPQHF

d_gene: NA
j_gene: TRBJ1-1
v_gene: TRBV30
abundance: NA
CDR3nt: TGTGCCTGGACGGGGTACACTGAAGCTTTCTTT
CDR3aa: CAWTGYTEAFF

d_gene: NA
j_gene: TRBJ2-7
v_gene: TRBV11-2
abundance: NA
CDR3nt: TGTGCCAGCAGCTCCGCCTACGAGCAGTACTTC
CDR3aa: CASSSAYEQYF

d_gene: NA
j_gene: TRBJ1-2
v_gene: TRBV7-2
abundance: NA
CDR3nt: TGTGCCAGCAGCTCCCAGGGGTTGCGATATGGCTACACCTTC
CDR3aa: CASSSQGLRYGYTF

d_gene: TRBD1
j_gene: TRBJ1-4
v_gene: TRBV15
abundance: NA
CDR3nt: TGTGCCACCAGCAGAGACCCCGACAGGGTGTATGAAAAACTGTTTTTT
CDR3aa: CATSRDPDRVYEKLFF

d_gene: TRBD1
j_gene: TRBJ1-4
v_gene: TRBV12-3/TRBV12-4
abundance: NA
CDR3nt: TGTGCCAGCAGCCGACAGGGTGGTGAAAAACTGTTTTTT
CDR3aa: CASSRQGGEKLFF

d_gene: NA
j_gene: TRBJ2-1
v_gene: TRBV7-9
abundance: NA
CDR3nt: TGTGCCAGCAGCCCGGGTTTTGAGCAGTTCTTC
CDR3aa: CASSPGFEQFF

d_gene: NA
j_gene: TRBJ2-5
v_gene: TRBV7-6
abundance: NA
CDR3nt: TGTGCCAGCAGCCCCGATCGCGGACTATTGGAGACCCAGTACTTC
CDR3aa: CASSPDRGLLETQYF

d_gene: NA
j_gene: TRBJ2-3
v_gene: TRBV9
abundance: NA
CDR3nt: TGTGCCAGCAGCGTAGATTGGGGGGGCGCAGATACGCAGTATTTT
CDR3aa: CASSVDWGGADTQYF

d_gene: NA
j_gene: TRBJ1-4
v_gene: TRBV13
abundance: NA
CDR3nt: TGTGCCAGCAGCTTCGGGAGTAATGAAAAACTGTTTTTT
CDR3aa: CASSFGSNEKLFF

d_gene: TRBD2
j_gene: TRBJ2-5
v_gene: TRBV11-3
abundance: NA
CDR3nt: TGTGCCAGCAGCATCGGGACTAGCGGGGGAGAAGAGACCCAGTACTTC
CDR3aa: CASSIGTSGGEETQYF

d_gene: TRBD1
j_gene: TRBJ2-5
v_gene: TRBV3-1/TRBV3-2
abundance: NA
CDR3nt: TGTGCCAGCAGCCAAGTAACGATTAGGACAGGTCTAAACCAAGAGACCCAGTACTTC
CDR3aa: CASSQVTIRTGLNQETQYF

d_gene: TRBD1
j_gene: TRBJ2-7
v_gene: TRBV7-2
abundance: once
CDR3nt: TGTGCCAGCAGCTCACACAGGGGTGCCTACGAGCAGTACTTC
CDR3aa: CASSSHRGAYEQYF

d_gene: NA
j_gene: TRBJ1-1
v_gene: TRBV3-1/TRBV3-2
abundance: NA
CDR3nt: TGTGCCAGCAGCCACCAGACACCAAACACTGAAGCTTTCTTT
CDR3aa: CASSHQTPNTEAFF

d_gene: NA
j_gene: TRBJ2-2
v_gene: TRBV6-4
abundance: NA
CDR3nt: TGTGCCAGCAGTGACTCGGCAACCGGGGAGCTGTTTTTT
CDR3aa: CASSDSATGELFF

d_gene: NA
j_gene: TRBJ2-7
v_gene: TRBV9
abundance: NA
CDR3nt: TGTGCCAGCAGCGTAGATCAGGGCACCTACGAGCAGTACTTC
CDR3aa: CASSVDQGTYEQYF

d_gene: NA
j_gene: TRBJ2-7
v_gene: TRBV27
abundance: once
CDR3nt: TGTGCCAGCACCGCTTCCGGGACTTACTCCTACGAGCAGTACTTC
CDR3aa: CASTASGTYSYEQYF

d_gene: TRBD1
j_gene: TRBJ2-5
v_gene: TRBV7-9
abundance: NA
CDR3nt: TGTGCCAGCAGCTCGGGAGACAGGGGACGAGAAGAGACCCAGTACTTC
CDR3aa: CASSSGDRGREETQYF

d_gene: NA
j_gene: TRBJ2-7
v_gene: TRBV18
abundance: NA
CDR3nt: TGTGCCAGCTCACGAACGACTAGCTCCTACGAGCAGTACTTC
CDR3aa: CASSRTTSSYEQYF